Listed here are 26 T cell receptor beta chains from one sample, sequenced in a study of cytomegalovirus exposure and HLA in healthy donors. Some clones are missing from TCRdb's copy, which holds only in-frame ones; the method was immunoSEQ multiplex PCR. The sample records roughly 250,000 clones, 86% being singletons. The sequencing input was PBMCs. The origin of the receptors is a woman aged 25 to 45 in good health and CMV-seropositive.

V usage is TRBV6-5 and J usage is TRBJ2-2, with 7 nucleotides matching TRBD2. The germline V gene has CDR1 MNHEY and CDR2 SVGAGI. Trimming at V came to 6 bases and at J to 0 bases, leaving 4 bases not matched to a gene. CDR3 size: 15 residues. CDR3 DNA sequence: TGTGCCAGCAGCTCCGGGACTACGAACACCGGGGAGCTGTTTTTT. Its protein is CASSSGTTNTGELFF.

The rearrangement links TRBV5-1 to TRBJ2-7; the D gene is possibly TRBD2 (5 bases). V lost 4 bases to trimming and J lost 5 bases, with 22 bases between them. The CDR3 covers 16 residues. CDR1 SGHRS and CDR2 YFSETQ come from the germline V gene. CDR3 sequence: CASSPIQLGREDEQYF. CDR3 nucleotides: TGCGCCAGCAGCCCTATCCAACTTGGGAGAGAAGACGAGCAGTACTTC.

The rearrangement links TRBV2 to TRBJ1-1; 7 bases align to TRBD1. V lost 8 bases, J lost 1 base, and 4 bases stayed unmatched. The CDR3 is 13 amino acids. Looked up from germline, CDR1 is SNHLY and CDR2 is FYNNEI. The CDR3 coding sequence is TGTGCCAGCGCTCAGGGGGGGAACACTGAAGCTTTCTTT. It codes for CASAQGGNTEAFF.

The table lists this clone with a count of one. The chain uses TRBV6-5 and TRBJ2-1; the D is unclear. Germline V gene lookup returns CDR1 MNHEY and CDR2 SVGAGI. CDR3 size: 12 residues. Trimming left V 6 bases short and J 7 bases short, with 10 bases between. In nucleotides, the CDR3 is TGTGCCAGCAGCCGCCGACTGAATGAGCAGTTCTTC. This encodes CASSRRLNEQFF.

This chain joins TRBV7-8 and TRBJ1-1; 7 bases are a match to TRBD1. The CDR3 is made up of 12 amino acids. Germline loops: CDR1 SGHVS, CDR2 FQNEAQ. This CDR3 reads CVWRGQITEAFF. The CDR3 DNA reads as TGTGTTTGGAGGGGGCAGATCACTGAAGCTTTCTTT. Using reference TRBV7-8 and TRBJ1-1 for the parts outside the CDR3, the full variable domain is GAGVSQSPRYKVAKRGQDVALRCDPISGHVSLFWYQQALGQGPEFLTYFQNEAQLDKSGLPSDRFFAERPEGSVSTLKIQRTQQEDSAVYLCVWRGQITEAFFGQGTRLTVV.

This clone was observed once. The chain uses TRBV7-6 and TRBJ2-7; 7 bases line up with TRBD2. The CDR3 is 14 amino acids. The trim removed 1 base at V and 2 bases at J, leaving 2 bases unmatched. Germline lookup yields CDR1 SGHVS and CDR2 FNYEAQ. CDR3 sequence: CASSLGGRTYEQYF. CDR3 nucleotides: TGTGCCAGCAGCTTAGGCGGGAGAACCTACGAGCAGTACTTC.

The chain couples TRBV5-6 to TRBJ2-3; TRBD2 aligns across 9 bases. There are 15 residues in the CDR3. Germline V gene sequence: CDR1 SGHDT, CDR2 YYEEEE. V trimming: 2 bases; J trimming: 5 bases; junction bases outside the gene matches: 6. This chain's CDR3 is CASSLLAGAGDTQYF. The CDR3 DNA follows: TGTGCCAGCAGCTTATTAGCGGGAGCAGGAGATACGCAGTATTTT.

V usage is TRBV30 and J usage is TRBJ1-4; 7 nucleotides agree with TRBD1. Germline V gene sequence: CDR1 GTSNPN, CDR2 SVGIG (reference sequence). This CDR3 has 11 residues. V was pared by 8 bases and J by 5 bases, with 2 bases of the junction left unmatched. CDR3 DNA sequence: TGTGCCGGACAGGAGAATGAAAAACTGTTTTTT. Translating it yields CAGQENEKLFF.

DNA of the CDR3: TGTGCCAGCAGTTCCAACCCTAGTGTAAGCTCCTACAATGAGCAGTTCTTC. It is translated as CASSSNPSVSSYNEQFF. This chain joins TRBV2 and TRBJ2-1; D ambiguous. CDR3 length: 17 residues. V lost 5 bases and J 0 bases, leaving 17 bases between the germline ends. Germline-derived CDR1 and CDR2 are SNHLY and FYNNEI.

This clone was observed once. The genes are TRBV6-9 and TRBJ2-2; 8 nucleotides match TRBD2. J gave up 6 bases and V 7 bases, and 10 bases lay outside the gene matches. The CDR3 loop spans 15 amino acids. Looked up from germline, CDR1 is MNHGY and CDR2 is SVAAGI. The CDR3 nucleotides are TGTGCCAGCACTCTTCCCCGGGAGGGCTCCGGGGAGCTGTTTTTT. This translates into CASTLPREGSGELFF.

This chain joins TRBV7-9 and TRBJ1-5; TRBD1 is a possible D gene (5 bases). Looked up from germline, CDR1 is SEHNR and CDR2 is FQNEAQ (reference sequence). The CDR3 sequence is 12 residues long. The V gene lost 5 bases and the J gene lost 6 bases, with 8 bases spanning the gap. This CDR3 is CASSPGGQPQHF. The CDR3 DNA is TGTGCCAGCAGCCCCGGGGGTCAGCCCCAGCATTTT.

The CDR3 nucleotides are TGTGCCAGCAGCCCTCACCTTTTTACAGGGACCAACTATGGCTACACCTTC. This gives the protein CASSPHLFTGTNYGYTF. This chain connects TRBV13 to TRBJ1-2; weak D call: TRBD1 (6 bases). The CDR3 loop spans 17 amino acids. Germline V gene data show CDR1 as PRHDT and CDR2 as FYEKMQ (reference sequence). Trimming took 5 bases from V and 2 from J, leaving 21 bases between them.

This clone was seen a handful of times. V usage is TRBV6-5 and J usage is TRBJ1-1, with no clear D. Per the germline V gene, CDR1 is MNHEY and CDR2 is SVGAGI. Trimming stripped 6 bases from V and 1 base from J, with 9 bases between. This CDR3 contains 13 residues. The CDR3 DNA follows: TGTGCCAGCAGCCGCAGTGCGAACACTGAAGCTTTCTTT. Amino acids: CASSRSANTEAFF.

The rearrangement joins TRBV5-1 to TRBJ1-4, with a weak D call TRBD1 (5 bases). The CDR3 has 13 amino acids. V was shortened by 7 bases and J by 2 bases, with 9 bases between the two germline ends. Germline V gene sequence: CDR1 SGHRS, CDR2 YFSETQ. CDR3 DNA sequence: TGCGCCAGCCGACAGTTGACTAATGAAAAACTGTTTTTT. Translating it yields CASRQLTNEKLFF.

This sequence joins TRBV10-3 and TRBJ1-2, with unresolved D. This CDR3 comprises 14 residues. In germline, CDR1 is ENHRY, CDR2 SYGVKD. Trimming pared 2 bases from V and 7 bases from J, leaving 14 bases between. The DNA for the CDR3 is TGTGCCATCAGTGAGCCCCCACGAGCCGGTGGCTACACCTTC. Residues: CAISEPPRAGGYTF.

V gene TRBV12-5 combines with J gene TRBJ2-2, with a tentative D call TRBD2 (5 bases). Trimming removed 6 bases from V and 4 bases from J, with 15 bases in between. There are 15 residues in the CDR3. Germline CDR1 reads LGHNT; CDR2 reads FRNRAP. Here the CDR3 reads CASGDSGIITGELFF. CDR3 sequence (DNA): TGTGCTAGTGGGGACTCCGGGATTATCACCGGGGAGCTGTTTTTT.

This clone is a singleton in its sample. The chain combines TRBV27 with TRBJ2-5, with D unclear. CDR1 is MNHEY, CDR2 SMNVEV, per germline (reference sequence). Trimming took off 0 bases at V and 3 bases at J, with 11 bases between the two ends. The CDR3 spans 15 residues. The CDR3 region is CASSLSGSAEETQYF. CDR3 sequence (DNA): TGTGCCAGCAGTTTATCGGGCAGTGCCGAAGAGACCCAGTACTTC.

The V and J genes are TRBV28 and TRBJ2-1; 7 positions match TRBD2. V gave up 4 bases and J gave up 8 bases; unmatched junction bases: 5. The CDR3 contains 13 residues. Per the germline V gene, CDR1 is MDHEN and CDR2 is SYDVKM. The DNA of the CDR3 is TGTGCCAGCAGTTCCCGACTAGCCTATGAGCAGTTCTTC. Protein: CASSSRLAYEQFF. Full variable domain (rest looked up from reference TRBV28 and TRBJ2-1): DVKVTQSSRYLVKRTGEKVFLECVQDMDHENMFWYRQDPGLGLRLIYFSYDVKMKEKGDIPEGYSVSREKKERFSLILESASTNQTSMYLCASSSRLAYEQFFGPGTRLTVL.

V gene TRBV9 combines with J gene TRBJ1-2, with 9 bases that match TRBD1. Germline V gene sequence: CDR1 SGDLS, CDR2 YYNGEE. CDR3 length equals 19 residues. The V segment lost 3 bases and the J segment 1 base; nucleotides outside the gene matches: 16. CDR3 sequence (DNA): TGTGCCAGCAGCGAATACAGGGGGCCGACCACCCTTTATAACTATGGCTACACCTTC. Its protein product is CASSEYRGPTTLYNYGYTF.

The count of this clone is one. This chain uses TRBV27 with TRBJ2-2; TRBD1 matches 9 bases. Germline CDR1 reads MNHEY; CDR2 reads SMNVEV (reference sequence). The CDR3 contains 17 residues. Trimming cost V 5 bases and J 2 bases; bases outside gene matches: 9. The CDR3 DNA sequence: TGTGCCAGCAGTCCGTATCAAACAGGGGGCAACACCGGGGAGCTGTTTTTT. Encoded protein: CASSPYQTGGNTGELFF.

The gene calls are TRBV30 and TRBJ2-7; 8 nucleotides match TRBD2. From germline, CDR1 is GTSNPN and CDR2 SVGIG (reference sequence). V lost 2 bases to trimming and J lost 0 bases; unmatched junction nucleotides: 9. The CDR3 has 16 residues. CDR3 in DNA: TGTGCCTGGAGTCCCTCGGGGGGGTTAATCTCCTACGAGCAGTACTTC. Encoded protein: CAWSPSGGLISYEQYF.

The CDR3 here is CASSQASGRYEQYF. As DNA, the CDR3 is TGCGCCAGCAGCCAAGCTAGCGGGAGGTACGAGCAGTACTTC. This chain uses TRBV4-1 with TRBJ2-7, with TRBD2 matching 11 bases. Unmatched junction bases numbered 0, after V lost 1 base and J lost 4 bases. Germline loops: CDR1 MGHRA, CDR2 YSYEKL. CDR3 size: 14 residues.

This chain joins TRBV7-3 and TRBJ1-2, with 7 bases lining up with TRBD1. V trimming: 3 bases; J trimming: 3 bases; junction bases outside the gene matches: 4. Germline loops: CDR1 SGHTA, CDR2 FQGTGA. This CDR3 has 14 residues. CDR3 coding DNA: TGTGCCAGCAGCTTGGGACAGCCAGACTATGGCTACACCTTC. Translation: CASSLGQPDYGYTF. Variable domain in full (rest from reference TRBV7-3 and TRBJ1-2): GAGVSQTPSNKVTEKGKYVELRCDPISGHTALYWYRQSLGQGPEFLIYFQGTGAADDSGLPNDRFFAVRPEGSVSTLKIQRTERGDSAVYLCASSLGQPDYGYTFGSGTRLTVV.

The CDR3 DNA reads as TGTGCCAGCAGCTTGGGACAGGGGGACACCGGGGAGCTGTTTTTT. This codes for CASSLGQGDTGELFF. This chain joins TRBV7-2 and TRBJ2-2; 11 positions agree with TRBD1. Germline assignment: CDR1 SGHTA and CDR2 FQGNSA. This CDR3 is 15 amino acids long. The V segment lost 3 bases and the J segment 3 bases; nucleotides outside the gene matches: 0.

This chain uses TRBV7-8 with TRBJ2-6; the match to TRBD2 covers 14 bases. V lost 4 bases, J lost 2 bases, and 4 bases stayed unmatched. CDR1 is SGHVS and CDR2 is FQNEAQ in the germline V gene. The CDR3 totals 18 residues. The DNA of the CDR3 is TGTGCCAGCAGCTATGGACTAGCGGGAGGAACTGGGGCCAACGTCCTGACTTTC. The encoded protein is CASSYGLAGGTGANVLTF.

The chain links TRBV5-4 to TRBJ2-2, with 11 bases fitting TRBD1. The CDR3 is 16 residues long. The trim removed 5 bases at V and 5 bases at J, leaving 8 bases unmatched. Germline values: CDR1 SGHNT, CDR2 YYREEE (reference sequence). Here the CDR3 reads CASRRGGQGETGELFF. The CDR3 DNA follows: TGTGCCAGCAGGCGGGGGGGACAGGGGGAGACCGGGGAGCTGTTTTTT.